The 24 T cell receptor beta chains below all came from one sample that was sequenced in a study of cytomegalovirus exposure and HLA in healthy donors. Profiling relied on immunoSEQ multiplex PCR, and the TCRdb table lists in-frame clones only, not all of them. Of some 120,000 clones in the sample, approximately 94% were seen once. Input material: PBMCs. The receptors were sampled from a woman between 18 and 29 years old in good health and CMV-seronegative.

The V and J genes are TRBV11-2 and TRBJ2-7; the D gene is possibly TRBD2 (5 bases). The CDR3 is 16 residues long. Germline assignment: CDR1 SGHAT and CDR2 FQNNGV. Deletions cut 2 bases from V and 4 bases from J, with 18 bases between. DNA for the CDR3: TGTGCCAGCAGCTTAAGCGGTGACCCTAGTTCGTACGAGCAGTACTTC. It codes for CASSLSGDPSSYEQYF.

V and J are TRBV5-1 and TRBJ2-1; the D gene is possibly TRBD2 (5 bases). V lost 0 bases and J 6 bases, leaving 7 bases between the germline ends. This CDR3 is built from 13 residues. CDR1 SGHRS and CDR2 YFSETQ come from the germline V gene. Here the CDR3 DNA reads TGCGCCAGCAGCTTGGTTAGCGCCAATGAGCAGTTCTTC. Encoded protein: CASSLVSANEQFF. Full variable domain (outside the CDR3, taken from reference TRBV5-1 and TRBJ2-1): KAGVTQTPRYLIKTRGQQVTLSCSPISGHRSVSWYQQTPGQGLQFLFEYFSETQRNKGNFPGRFSGRQFSNSRSEMNVSTLELGDSALYLCASSLVSANEQFFGPGTRLTVL.

V and J are TRBV23-1 and TRBJ2-7, with D maybe TRBD2 (6 bases). TRBV23-1 is reported as an ORF; its role is uncertain. The CDR3 length is 21 residues. V lost 2 bases, J lost 0 bases, and 29 bases lay in between. The CDR3 protein is CASSQRPMAAGDLLSSYEQYF. The CDR3 DNA reads TGCGCCAGCAGTCAACGACCCATGGCAGCGGGCGATTTACTAAGCTCCTACGAGCAGTACTTC.

This chain links TRBV5-4 with TRBJ2-3; D is unresolved. The CDR3 consists of 12 residues. The V gene lost 3 bases and the J gene lost 1 base, with 3 bases spanning the gap. Germline V gives CDR1 SGHNT, CDR2 YYREEE (reference sequence). CDR3 sequence (DNA): TGTGCCAGCAGCTCAGGCACAGATACGCAGTATTTT. Translating gives CASSSGTDTQYF.

The chain uses TRBV6-1 and TRBJ2-7; D might be TRBD1 (5 bases). The ends were cut back, 3 bases at V and 4 bases at J, with 13 bases in the middle. The length of the CDR3 is 14 residues. The V gene's germline CDR1 is MNHNS and CDR2 SASEGT. The CDR3 here is CASSDRWGSYEQYF. The CDR3 coding sequence is TGTGCCAGCAGTGATCGGTGGGGCTCTTACGAGCAGTACTTC.

The rearrangement links TRBV18 to TRBJ2-7; the match to TRBD1 covers 10 bases. V lost 4 bases and J lost 6; bases outside the gene matches: 3. CDR3 length equals 13 residues. Germline CDR1 reads KGHSH; CDR2 reads LQKENI. The CDR3 DNA reads as TGTGCCAGCTCACAAGGACAGGGGGTCGAGCAGTACTTC. Translation: CASSQGQGVEQYF.

This clone occurred once. The CDR3 reads CSVEESWEASGSLNEQFF. DNA for the CDR3: TGCAGCGTTGAAGAAAGTTGGGAGGCTAGCGGGTCTCTCAATGAGCAGTTCTTC. V and J are TRBV29-1 and TRBJ2-1, with 8 bases fitting TRBD2. CDR3 length: 18 amino acids. Trimming took 0 bases from V and 6 from J; bases not matched to a gene: 16. CDR1 and CDR2 from the germline V gene are SQVTM and ANQGSEA.

V is TRBV7-2 and J is TRBJ2-2, with TRBD2 identical over 12 bases. CDR1 and CDR2 (germline): SGHTA, FQGNSA. The CDR3 is 15 amino acids. Trimming removed 2 bases from V and 6 bases from J; junction bases left unmatched: 1. The CDR3 here is CASSLLAGGPGELFF. CDR3 DNA sequence: TGTGCCAGCAGCTTACTAGCGGGAGGGCCCGGGGAGCTGTTTTTT.

Here the CDR3 DNA reads TGTGCCAGCAGCCGCGCCGGAGGCCTCTACGAGCAGTACTTC. Translating gives CASSRAGGLYEQYF. The rearrangement uses TRBV7-2 and TRBJ2-7; TRBD2 might be the D (5 bases). There are 14 residues in the CDR3. Deletions cut 5 bases from V and 3 bases from J, with 14 bases between. CDR1 SGHTA and CDR2 FQGNSA come from the germline V gene.

This clone appeared once. The chain has TRBV27 and TRBJ2-6, with 9 bases lining up with TRBD1. Germline trimming cut 10 bases from V and 0 bases from J; bases unmatched to any gene: 10. Germline V gene data show CDR1 as MNHEY and CDR2 as SMNVEV (reference sequence). The CDR3 totals 17 residues. The chain's CDR3 is CATSRTGVSSGANVLTF. For the CDR3, the DNA is TGTGCCACCTCGAGGACAGGGGTTAGCTCTGGGGCCAACGTCCTGACTTTC.

The chain couples TRBV5-4 to TRBJ1-3; D uncertain. CDR1 is SGHNT and CDR2 is YYREEE in the germline V gene (reference sequence). Trimming cost V 3 bases and J 8 bases, with 21 bases left between them. The CDR3 length is 16 residues. The CDR3 spells CASSSQLGKPSDTIYF. CDR3 coding DNA: TGTGCCAGCAGCTCGCAACTAGGGAAACCATCGGACACCATATATTTT.

The rearrangement links TRBV7-9 to TRBJ2-3; possible D gene TRBD2, 6 bases. Trimming cost V 0 bases and J 1 base, with 14 bases left between them. The CDR3 covers 17 residues. CDR1 and CDR2 from the germline V gene are SEHNR and FQNEAQ (reference sequence). The CDR3 region has the DNA TGTGCCAGCAGCTTAGCGGGTTTGGGGGGACGCACAGATACGCAGTATTTT. Its translation: CASSLAGLGGRTDTQYF.

The chain combines TRBV5-1 with TRBJ2-1; the match to TRBD2 covers 9 bases. The CDR3 spans 15 residues. Germline V lookup: CDR1 SGHRS, CDR2 YFSETQ. J gave up 4 bases and V 0 bases, and 2 bases lay outside the gene matches. The CDR3 loop is CASSLVSGSYNEQFF. The CDR3 bases are TGCGCCAGCAGCTTGGTTAGCGGGAGTTACAATGAGCAGTTCTTC. Supplemented by reference TRBV5-1 and TRBJ2-1, the full variable domain reads KAGVTQTPRYLIKTRGQQVTLSCSPISGHRSVSWYQQTPGQGLQFLFEYFSETQRNKGNFPGRFSGRQFSNSRSEMNVSTLELGDSALYLCASSLVSGSYNEQFFGPGTRLTVL.

J is TRBJ1-5 and V is TRBV7-9, with 8 bases matching TRBD1. Trimming cost V 5 bases and J 6 bases; bases outside gene matches: 9. Germline assignment: CDR1 SEHNR and CDR2 FQNEAQ (reference sequence). The CDR3 has 15 amino acids. DNA of the CDR3: TGTGCCAGCAGCGGGGAAGCAGGGGGCGGTCAGCCCCAGCATTTT. This gives the protein CASSGEAGGGQPQHF.

J is TRBJ1-3 and V is TRBV5-1; 7 bases are a match to TRBD1. The V gene end was trimmed by 4 bases and the J gene end by 0 bases; junction bases not matched to a gene: 4. CDR3 length equals 15 residues. Germline loops: CDR1 SGHRS, CDR2 YFSETQ. Here the CDR3 reads CASSEGTASGNTIYF. Here the CDR3 DNA reads TGCGCCAGCAGCGAAGGGACAGCCTCTGGAAACACCATATATTTT.

This chain links TRBV5-6 with TRBJ1-1; maybe TRBD1 (5 bases). Germline loops: CDR1 SGHDT, CDR2 YYEEEE. This CDR3 region has 13 residues. V lost 2 bases, J lost 6 bases, and 11 bases lay in between. The chain's CDR3 is CASSFNRSPEAFF. The CDR3 DNA is TGTGCCAGCAGCTTCAACAGGAGCCCTGAAGCTTTCTTT.

The gene calls are TRBV9 and TRBJ2-3, with D unresolved. Between the trimmed V and J ends, which lost 0 bases and 4 bases, there was a span of 15 bases. CDR1 SGDLS and CDR2 YYNGEE come from the germline V gene. This CDR3 is 16 amino acids long. The CDR3 nucleotides are TGTGCCAGCAGCGTAGTTCTCGGTGAGCGTGCAGATACGCAGTATTTT. Encoded protein: CASSVVLGERADTQYF.

The chain recombines TRBV5-4 with TRBJ2-7; perhaps TRBD1 as D (5 bases). The V gene lost 4 bases and the J gene lost 5 bases, with 10 bases spanning the gap. CDR1 SGHNT and CDR2 YYREEE come from the germline V gene (reference sequence). The CDR3 spans 12 residues. The CDR3 sequence: CASSLEGDEQYF. The CDR3 nucleotides read TGTGCCAGCAGCCTAGAAGGGGACGAGCAGTACTTC.

The chain recombines TRBV4-2 with TRBJ1-2, with D unclear. V lost 4 bases to trimming and J lost 6 bases, with 12 bases between them. Germline assignment: CDR1 LGHNA and CDR2 YNFKEQ. The CDR3 consists of 13 residues. The CDR3 bases are TGTGCCAGCAGCCTGCTCGAGGATAATGGCTACACCTTC. Its protein is CASSLLEDNGYTF.

This chain connects TRBV30 to TRBJ1-2, with unresolved D. From germline, CDR1 is GTSNPN and CDR2 SVGIG (reference sequence). Trimming cost V 5 bases and J 10 bases, with 5 bases left between them. This CDR3 contains 8 residues. CDR3 sequence (DNA): TGTGCCTGGGAGGTCTACACCTTC. Amino acid sequence: CAWEVYTF.

The V call is TRBV28, the J call TRBJ1-3, with a tentative D call TRBD1 (5 bases). V shed 6 bases and J shed 1 base, with 19 bases lying between them. Germline loops: CDR1 MDHEN, CDR2 SYDVKM. CDR3 size: 17 residues. Here the CDR3 DNA reads TGTGCCAGCAGCCCGTACCGGGACGGGGGATCTGGAAACACCATATATTTT. Its translation: CASSPYRDGGSGNTIYF.

The J gene is TRBJ1-1, the V gene TRBV2; a possible D gene is TRBD1 (5 bases). Germline CDR1 SNHLY, CDR2 FYNNEI. The CDR3 has 15 amino acids. V was cut by 3 bases and J by 5 bases, with 16 bases left in between. This CDR3 is CASSDRGGEKTEAFF. The CDR3 region has the DNA TGTGCCAGCAGTGACCGCGGGGGAGAAAAAACTGAAGCTTTCTTT.

The chain links TRBV2 to TRBJ2-1; 13 bases agree with TRBD2. The germline V gene encodes CDR1 SNHLY and CDR2 FYNNEI. The V gene end was trimmed by 0 bases and the J gene end by 9 bases; junction bases not matched to a gene: 5. CDR3 length equals 16 residues. CDR3 bases: TGTGCCAGCAGTGAAGCTTTGCGACTAGCGGGAGGTGAGCAGTTCTTC. Encoded protein: CASSEALRLAGGEQFF.

The V gene is TRBV19, the J gene TRBJ1-5; 9 bases match TRBD1. Germline V CDR1 and CDR2: LNHDA, SQIVND (reference sequence). The length of the CDR3 is 15 residues. Trimming removed 3 bases from V and 5 bases from J; junction bases left unmatched: 5. The CDR3 region is CASSIWDRVDQPQHF. The CDR3, as DNA: TGTGCCAGTAGTATCTGGGACAGGGTGGATCAGCCCCAGCATTTT.